This entry is about one T cell receptor beta chain. Use of 60 Vbeta and 13 Jbeta primers characterized the PCR. Sequenced by immunoSEQ multiplex PCR; TCRdb stores in-frame clones only, minus some. The sample holds about 60,000 clones, over 75% seen once. The CDR3 extends over 14 amino acids. Per the germline V gene, CDR1 is GTSNPN and CDR2 is SVGIG (reference sequence). V was trimmed by 1 base and J by 7 bases, leaving 13 bases between them. The sample is drawn from a study of cytomegalovirus exposure and HLA in healthy donors. The source of this sequence is a male donor in good health and CMV-seronegative. The specimen was PBMCs. The chain uses TRBV30 and TRBJ1-4, with a weak D call TRBD1 (5 bases). In DNA form, the CDR3 reads TGTGCCTGGAGTGCTTCGACAGTTGGTGAAAAACTGTTTTTT. It encodes CAWSASTVGEKLFF.